The entry below describes one T cell receptor (beta chain). Its antigen is not identified. The source of the sample is a study of T and B cells in COVID-19 patients. Study in general: The recovered patients had mostly mild to moderate COVID-19 with outpatient management. Of about 20 active-infection patients, some 19 carried comorbidities linked to unfavorable COVID-19 outcome. The recovered cohort's median age was around 31 years, versus 55 to 70 years in active infection.

Findings and limits, study-wide: CD4+, regulatory T cell, CD8+ and sorted SARS-CoV-2-responsive or tetramer+ T cells were not yet sequenced.

From blood, about 220-500 ng of genomic DNA served as TRB template. TRB rearrangements were amplified by multiplex PCR with BIOMED2 TRB-A/B primers. Each CDR3 protein gets one entry after TCRdb re-called the multiplex PCR reads with MiXCR. This sample has approximately 4,600 distinct CDR3 sequences, with roughly 28% found just once. CDR1 is MNHNS and CDR2 is SASEGT in the germline V gene. Trimming removed 4 bases from V and 6 bases from J; junction bases left unmatched: 6. The CDR3 has 15 residues. This chain connects TRBV6-1 to TRBJ2-3; TRBD1 agrees at 11 bases. The TCR sequence derives from a human donor with active COVID-19. Sequenced sample: blood. CDR3 residues: CASSVGQGAKDTQYF. The CDR3 coding sequence is TGTGCCAGCAGTGTAGGACAGGGGGCGAAGGATACGCAGTATTTT.